Given below is one T cell receptor (beta chain) in context. Original processing methods: Nucleated cell number was recorded as an estimate derived from reference gene primer amplification. Method: immunoSEQ multiplex PCR; TCRdb's copy keeps in-frame clones and lacks some. V and J calls plus clone size are reproduced from that table; the DNA served to infer D and trimming. The top ten clones hold around an eighth of a sample with about 200,000 clones, 65% to 80% of them seen once. The CDR3 consists of 13 residues. Trimming left V 0 bases short and J 7 bases short, with 9 bases between. CDR1 is MGHRA, CDR2 YSYEKL, per germline. These data belong to a study of blood T cell repertoires in COVID-19. As for the study in general: Samples taken during acute and convalescent COVID-19 were collected in the United States, Italy and Spain.

The sequenced material came from peripheral blood. V and J are TRBV4-1 and TRBJ1-2, with D maybe TRBD1 (6 bases). The source is a man aged 50 to 59 who had recovered from COVID-19. The CDR3 bases are TGCGCCAGCAGCCAAGAACAGGGTTTTGGCTACACCTTC. This gives the protein CASSQEQGFGYTF.